This entry lists 5 T cell receptor beta chains sequenced from one sample in a study of post-analysis software for immune sequencing data. Each TCR beta cDNA library carried unique molecular identifiers. TCRdb re-analysed the PCR reads in MiXCR, keeping a single row per CDR3 protein. The data show over 150,000 distinct CDR3 sequences, about 34% seen once. Sequenced here: blood, sampled after autologous hematopoietic stem cell transplantation. The receptors here all came from a girl between 10 and 17 years old with multiple sclerosis.

The V gene is TRBV12-3 or TRBV12-4, the J gene TRBJ2-3; D unclear. This CDR3 has 14 residues. V dropped 0 bases and J dropped 5 bases, with 9 bases sitting between them. The CDR3 loop is CASSLAGSEDTQYF. In DNA, the CDR3 is TGTGCCAGCAGTTTAGCGGGGTCGGAAGATACGCAGTATTTT.

The V and J genes are TRBV14 and TRBJ2-5; no clear D. The CDR3 totals 13 residues. Looked up from germline, CDR1 is SGHDN and CDR2 is FVKESK. Trimming left V 3 bases short and J 2 bases short, with 7 bases between. The CDR3 DNA follows: TGTGCCAGCAGCCAGACCGGACAAGAGACCCAGTACTTC. Its protein is CASSQTGQETQYF.

V and J are TRBV20-1 and TRBJ2-1, with TRBD2 matching 13 bases. J lost 4 bases, V lost 5 bases, and 5 bases had no gene match. Germline-derived CDR1 and CDR2 are DFQATT and SNEGSKA (reference sequence). The CDR3 runs to 15 residues. CDR3 sequence: CSAEGLAGNYNEQFF. CDR3 in DNA: TGCAGTGCTGAGGGACTAGCGGGAAATTACAATGAGCAGTTCTTC.

The rearrangement joins TRBV7-2 to TRBJ2-7; D possibly corresponds to TRBD1 (6 bases). The V gene's germline CDR1 is SGHTA and CDR2 FQGNSA. Trimming cost V 6 bases and J 3 bases, with 21 bases left between them. CDR3 length: 16 residues. The CDR3 nucleotides read TGTGCCAGCAGTCGCCAGGGGAACGTCGCCCTCTACGAGCAGTACTTC. Translation gives CASSRQGNVALYEQYF.

The rearrangement uses TRBV7-8 and TRBJ1-5; 8 bases are shared with TRBD1. Germline V gene sequence: CDR1 SGHVS, CDR2 FQNEAQ. V dropped 5 bases and J dropped 3; count of bases not matched to a gene: 9. This CDR3 is 16 amino acids long. The CDR3 coding sequence is TGTGCCAGCAGCCTCGGACAGGGCATGAACAATCAGCCCCAGCATTTT. It is translated as CASSLGQGMNNQPQHF.